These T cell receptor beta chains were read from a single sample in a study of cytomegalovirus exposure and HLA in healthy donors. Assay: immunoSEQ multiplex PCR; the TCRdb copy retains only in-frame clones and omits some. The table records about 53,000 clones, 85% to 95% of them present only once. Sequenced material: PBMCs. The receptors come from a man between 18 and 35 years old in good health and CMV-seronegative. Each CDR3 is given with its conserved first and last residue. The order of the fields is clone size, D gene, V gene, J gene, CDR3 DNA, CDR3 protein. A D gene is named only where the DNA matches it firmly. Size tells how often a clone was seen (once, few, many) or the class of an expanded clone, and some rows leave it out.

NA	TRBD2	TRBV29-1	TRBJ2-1	TGCAGCGTTGAAATCGGGCTAGCGGGAGCCAATGAGCAGTTCTTC	CSVEIGLAGANEQFF
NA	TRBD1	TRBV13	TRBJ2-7	TGTGCCAGCAGCATATCTACTCCGGGACAGGGGTCTTCCTACGAGCAGTACTTC	CASSISTPGQGSSYEQYF
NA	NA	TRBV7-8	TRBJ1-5	TGTGCCAGCAGCTTAGCGCGGGTGGGAGCCGGTCAGCCCCAGCATTTT	CASSLARVGAGQPQHF
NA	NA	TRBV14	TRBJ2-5	TGTGCCAGCTGGCAGACCCAGTACTTC	CASWQTQYF
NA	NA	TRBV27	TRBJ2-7	TGTGCCAGTCTTGACTGCGTTAGGGGCTACGAGCAGTACTTC	CASLDCVRGYEQYF
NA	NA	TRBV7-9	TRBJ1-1	TGTGCCAGCAGCTCCCTGCGGCACACTGAAGCTTTCTTT	CASSSLRHTEAFF
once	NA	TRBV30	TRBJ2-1	TGTGCCTGGAGCCAACGGGCGGGATACAATGAGCAGTTCTTC	CAWSQRAGYNEQFF
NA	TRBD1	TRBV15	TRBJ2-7	TGTGCCACCAGCAGAGTAAGGACAGGGGGCGGCGAGCAGTACTTC	CATSRVRTGGGEQYF
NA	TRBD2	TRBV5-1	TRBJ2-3	TGCGCCAGCAGCTTGGTCCGGACTAGCGGTACTAGCACAGATACGCAGTATTTT	CASSLVRTSGTSTDTQYF
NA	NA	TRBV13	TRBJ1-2	TGTGCCAGCAGCTTAGTAGCCAACTATGGCTACACCTTC	CASSLVANYGYTF
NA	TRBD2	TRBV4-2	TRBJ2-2	TGTGCCAGCAGCACGAAGCCGGGACTAGCGAACGTTTCCGGGGAGCTGTTTTTT	CASSTKPGLANVSGELFF
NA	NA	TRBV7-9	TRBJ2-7	TGTGCCAGCAGCTTATCCGGGTCCTACGAGCAGTACTTC	CASSLSGSYEQYF
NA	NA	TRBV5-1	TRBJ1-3	TGCGCCAGCAGCCCCACGGTGTCTGGAAACACCATATATTTT	CASSPTVSGNTIYF
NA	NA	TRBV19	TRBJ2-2	TGTGCCAGTAGTTCTACCTTCGGGGAGCTGTTTTTT	CASSSTFGELFF
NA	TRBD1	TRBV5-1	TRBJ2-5	TGCGCCAGCAGCTATGGGACAGCAGAGCAAGAGACCCAGTACTTC	CASSYGTAEQETQYF
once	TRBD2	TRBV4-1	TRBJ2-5	TGCGCCAGCAGCCAAGATGGGACTAGAGGGGAGACCCAGTACTTC	CASSQDGTRGETQYF
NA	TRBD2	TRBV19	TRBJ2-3	TGTGCCAGTGGGGACGGGACTAGCCGCACAGATACGCAGTATTTT	CASGDGTSRTDTQYF
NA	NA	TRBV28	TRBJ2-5	TGTGCCAGCAGTTTACAGGTTCTAGAGACCCAGTACTTC	CASSLQVLETQYF
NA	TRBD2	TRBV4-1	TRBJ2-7	TGCGCCAGCAGCCAAGAAGGGGCGGGAGGGCTTGACGAGCAGTACTTC	CASSQEGAGGLDEQYF
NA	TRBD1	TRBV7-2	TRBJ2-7	TGTGCCAGCAGCTCCCGGACAGGGGGTCCGTACGAGCAGTACTTC	CASSSRTGGPYEQYF
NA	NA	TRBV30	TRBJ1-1	TGTGCCTGGAGTACACTGAGTGGGGGCATGAACACTGAAGCTTTCTTT	CAWSTLSGGMNTEAFF
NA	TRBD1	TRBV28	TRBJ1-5	TGTGCCAGCGGAAACAGGGGTCTTCAGCCCCAGCATTTT	CASGNRGLQPQHF
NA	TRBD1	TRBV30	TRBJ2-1	TGTGCCTGGACCTCCGGACAGGGCCGCTACAATGAGCAGTTCTTC	CAWTSGQGRYNEQFF
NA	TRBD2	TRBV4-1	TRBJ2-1	TGCGCCAGCAGCCACCCCGGGACTAGCGGGAGTAATGAGCAGTTCTTC	CASSHPGTSGSNEQFF
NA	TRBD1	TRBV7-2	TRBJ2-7	TGTGCCAGCAGCTTAGAGAGACAGGGCCCCTACGAGCAGTACTTC	CASSLERQGPYEQYF
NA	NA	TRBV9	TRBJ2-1	TGTGCCAGCAGCGTAGAGGGGGGGCTCCACTCCTACAATGAGCAGTTCTTC	CASSVEGGLHSYNEQFF
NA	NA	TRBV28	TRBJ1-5	TGTGCCAGCAGTTTAGGCGGAGATAGCAATCAGCCCCAGCATTTT	CASSLGGDSNQPQHF
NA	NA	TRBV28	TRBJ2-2	TGTGCCAGCAGCAAATCGGGACAAGCGAACACCGGGGAGCTGTTTTTT	CASSKSGQANTGELFF
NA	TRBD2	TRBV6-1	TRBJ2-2	TGTGCCAGCAGTGAAAGGCGACTAGCGGTGAACACCGGGGAGCTGTTTTTT	CASSERRLAVNTGELFF
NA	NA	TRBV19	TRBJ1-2	TGTGCCAGTAGTATCAACCCCCAGGCAGGGCGGTATGGCTACACCTTC	CASSINPQAGRYGYTF
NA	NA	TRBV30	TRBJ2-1	TGTGCCTGGAGTGGCCTGACAAACAATGAGCAGTTCTTC	CAWSGLTNNEQFF
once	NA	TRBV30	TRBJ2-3	TGTGCCTGGAGTGTACGGTCAGGGAGGGATACGCAGTATTTT	CAWSVRSGRDTQYF
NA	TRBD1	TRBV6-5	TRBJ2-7	TGTGCCAGCAGTACCCGGGACAGGGGGAGCAACGAGCAGTACTTC	CASSTRDRGSNEQYF
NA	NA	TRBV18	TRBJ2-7	TGTGCCAGCTCACCCATCAAAGCGGACGAGCAGTACTTC	CASSPIKADEQYF
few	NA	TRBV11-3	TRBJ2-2	TGTGCCAGCTCTCAATGGGGGGACACCGGGGAGCTGTTTTTT	CASSQWGDTGELFF
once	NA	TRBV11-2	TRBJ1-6	TGTGCCAGCAGCTTAGATTATAGCTCCTATAATTCACCCCTCCACTTT	CASSLDYSSYNSPLHF
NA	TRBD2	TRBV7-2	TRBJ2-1	TGTGCCAGCAGCTCCGGGACTAGCGGGAGATATGAGCAGTTCTTC	CASSSGTSGRYEQFF
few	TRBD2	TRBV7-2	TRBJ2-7	TGTGCCAGCAGCTTAGCGGGCCTAGCGGGAGGCTACGAGCAGTACTTC	CASSLAGLAGGYEQYF
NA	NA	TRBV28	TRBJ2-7	TGTGCCAGCAGTTTTGAGATTAAAGGGAGCTCCTACGAGCAGTACTTC	CASSFEIKGSSYEQYF
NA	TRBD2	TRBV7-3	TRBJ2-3	TGTGCCAGCAGCTATAGCGGGAGTGGGACAGATACGCAGTATTTT	CASSYSGSGTDTQYF
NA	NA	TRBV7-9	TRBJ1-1	TGTGCCAGCAGCTTAGGCGGGGGACGTGACACTGAAGCTTTCTTT	CASSLGGGRDTEAFF
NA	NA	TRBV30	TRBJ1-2	TGTGCCTGGAGTGGGCTCAACTATGGCTACACCTTC	CAWSGLNYGYTF
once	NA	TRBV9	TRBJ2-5	TGTGCCAGCAGCGTACCGTCCCCCCCGTGTGGGGGTGGGAGGCAGACCCAGTACTTC	CASSVPSPPCGGGRQTQYF
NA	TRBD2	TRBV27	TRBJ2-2	TGTGCCAGCCGACTAGCGTTGACCGGGGAGCTGTTTTTT	CASRLALTGELFF
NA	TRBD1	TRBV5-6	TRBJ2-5	TGTGCCAGCAGCGGGGACAGGCAAGAGACCCAGTACTTC	CASSGDRQETQYF
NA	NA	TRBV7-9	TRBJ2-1	TGTGCCAGCAGCTTAGGCCTGAGCTCCTACAATGAGCAGTTCTTC	CASSLGLSSYNEQFF
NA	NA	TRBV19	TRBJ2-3	TGTGCCAGTAAGTCGTCCGGGAGTGTTGATACGCAGTATTTT	CASKSSGSVDTQYF
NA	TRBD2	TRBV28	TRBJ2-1	TGTGCCAGCAGTGCTAGCGGGGGGGGGAGCTACAATGAGCAGTTCTTC	CASSASGGGSYNEQFF
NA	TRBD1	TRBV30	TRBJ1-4	TGTGCCTGGAGCGCGGGGACAGTAGGTGAAAAACTGTTTTTT	CAWSAGTVGEKLFF